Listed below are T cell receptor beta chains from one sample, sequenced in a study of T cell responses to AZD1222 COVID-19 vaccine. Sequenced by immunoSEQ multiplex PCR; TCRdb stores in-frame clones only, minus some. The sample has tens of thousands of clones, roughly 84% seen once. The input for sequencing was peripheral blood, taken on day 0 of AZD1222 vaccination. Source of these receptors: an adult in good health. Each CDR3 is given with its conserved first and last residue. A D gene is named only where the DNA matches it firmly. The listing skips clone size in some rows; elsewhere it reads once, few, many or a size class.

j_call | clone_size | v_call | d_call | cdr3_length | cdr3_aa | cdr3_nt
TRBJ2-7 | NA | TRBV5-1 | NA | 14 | CASSLDGLSYEQYF | TGCGCCAGCAGCTTGGATGGGCTTTCCTACGAGCAGTACTTC
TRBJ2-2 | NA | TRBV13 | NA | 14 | CASTGTTNTGELFF | TGTGCCAGCACCGGGACAACGAACACCGGGGAGCTGTTTTTT
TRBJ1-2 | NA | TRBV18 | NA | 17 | CASSPPGMVPPDYGYTF | TGTGCCAGCTCACCACCGGGAATGGTCCCTCCCGACTATGGCTACACCTTC
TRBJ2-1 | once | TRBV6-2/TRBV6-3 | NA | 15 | CASSYSGGPYNEQFF | TGTGCCAGCAGTTACTCGGGGGGTCCCTACAATGAGCAGTTCTTC
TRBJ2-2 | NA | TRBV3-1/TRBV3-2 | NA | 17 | CASSQDFGERGTGELFF | TGTGCCAGCAGCCAAGATTTCGGCGAGAGGGGTACCGGGGAGCTGTTTTTT
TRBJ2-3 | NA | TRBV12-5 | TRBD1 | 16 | CASGKWTGGFADTQYF | TGTGCTAGTGGTAAATGGACAGGGGGCTTTGCAGATACGCAGTATTTT
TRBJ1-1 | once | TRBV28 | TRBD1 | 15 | CASSGQGRVNTEAFF | TGTGCCAGCAGCGGACAGGGGCGGGTGAACACTGAAGCTTTCTTT
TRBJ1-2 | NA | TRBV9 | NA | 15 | CASSPDASNLYGYTF | TGTGCCAGCAGTCCGGACGCATCAAACCTCTATGGCTACACCTTC
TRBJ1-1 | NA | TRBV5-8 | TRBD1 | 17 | CASSGAGTGEWNTEAFF | TGTGCCAGCAGCGGCGCCGGGACAGGGGAATGGAACACTGAAGCTTTCTTT
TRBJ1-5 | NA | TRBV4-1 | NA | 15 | CASSQDSGAGQPQHF | TGCGCCAGCAGCCAAGATTCGGGGGCCGGTCAGCCCCAGCATTTT
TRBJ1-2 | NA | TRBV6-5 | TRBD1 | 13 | CASSPLGQSGYTF | TGTGCCAGCAGTCCCCTGGGACAGTCTGGCTACACCTTC
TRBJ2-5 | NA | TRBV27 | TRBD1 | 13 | CASSQNRGETQYF | TGTGCCAGCAGTCAAAACAGGGGGGAGACCCAGTACTTC
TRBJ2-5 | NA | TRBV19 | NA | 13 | CASSIVSQETQYF | TGTGCCAGTAGTATTGTCAGCCAAGAGACCCAGTACTTC
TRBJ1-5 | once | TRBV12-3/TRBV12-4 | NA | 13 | CASTRSGSKTQHF | TGTGCCAGCACGAGATCGGGGAGTAAGACCCAGCATTTT
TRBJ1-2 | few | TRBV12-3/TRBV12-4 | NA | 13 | CASSLGARYGYTF | TGTGCCAGCAGTTTGGGGGCCCGGTATGGCTACACCTTC
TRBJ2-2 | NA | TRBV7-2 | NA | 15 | CASSNRWGGTGELFF | TGTGCCAGCAGCAATCGGTGGGGAGGAACCGGGGAGCTGTTTTTT
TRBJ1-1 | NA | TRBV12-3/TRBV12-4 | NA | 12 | CASSLGGFEAFF | TGTGCCAGCAGTTTAGGAGGGTTTGAAGCTTTCTTT
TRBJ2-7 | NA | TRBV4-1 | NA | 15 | CASSVTGTGNYEQYF | TGCGCCAGCAGCGTTACCGGGACGGGGAACTACGAGCAGTACTTC
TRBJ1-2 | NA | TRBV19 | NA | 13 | CASSLWGLYGYTF | TGTGCCTCATCACTCTGGGGCCTCTATGGCTACACCTTC
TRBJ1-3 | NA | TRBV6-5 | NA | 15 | CASSYSGTPGNTIYF | TGTGCCAGCAGTTACTCAGGGACACCGGGAAACACCATATATTTT
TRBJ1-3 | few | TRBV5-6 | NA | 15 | CASSRGLSSGNTIYF | TGTGCCAGCAGCCGGGGATTGAGCTCTGGAAACACCATATATTTT
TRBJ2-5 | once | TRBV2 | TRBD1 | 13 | CASRLGQQETQYF | TGTGCCAGCAGGTTGGGACAGCAAGAGACCCAGTACTTC
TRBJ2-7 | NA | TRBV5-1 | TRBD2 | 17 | CASSLARTSGSWNEQYF | TGCGCCAGCAGCTTGGCCAGGACTAGCGGGAGTTGGAACGAGCAGTACTTC
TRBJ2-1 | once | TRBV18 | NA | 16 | CASSPDPGGSYNEQFF | TGTGCCAGCTCACCAGATCCGGGCGGCTCCTACAATGAGCAGTTCTTC
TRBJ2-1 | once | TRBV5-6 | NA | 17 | CASSLFLGRATHNEQFF | TGTGCCAGCAGCTTGTTTTTGGGCAGGGCAACACACAATGAGCAGTTCTTC